The rows below give T cell receptor beta chains drawn from one sample of a study of T cells in Graves' hyperthyroidism and ophthalmopathy. TCRdb passed the multiplex PCR reads through MiXCR, listing each CDR3 protein once. The sample contains hundreds of thousands of distinct CDR3 sequences, 14% of which appear only once. The specimen was blood. Every receptor here comes from a woman between 18 and 29 years old with Graves' hyperthyroidism. The CDR3 runs from the conserved cysteine through the conserved F or W. A D gene is named only where the DNA matches it firmly. Expanded clones get a size class; other rows say once, few or many, or leave the size out.

clone_size: .; j_call: TRBJ1-3; v_call: TRBV7-2; d_call: TRBD1; cdr3_aa: CASSRDATGGTSGNTIYF; cdr3_nt: TGTGCCAGCAGCCGCGACGCGACAGGGGGTACCTCTGGAAACACCATATATTTT
clone_size: .; j_call: TRBJ1-5; v_call: TRBV10-3; d_call: .; cdr3_aa: CAISETMGSVQPQHF; cdr3_nt: TGTGCCATCAGTGAGACCATGGGGTCGGTTCAGCCCCAGCATTTT
clone_size: once; j_call: TRBJ1-4; v_call: TRBV27; d_call: TRBD1; cdr3_aa: CASSLFYRGGEKLFF; cdr3_nt: TGTGCCAGCAGTTTATTTTACAGGGGGGGAGAAAAACTGTTTTTT
clone_size: .; j_call: TRBJ1-2; v_call: TRBV7-9; d_call: .; cdr3_aa: CASSLVVRDNYGYTF; cdr3_nt: TGTGCCAGCAGCTTAGTAGTAAGAGATAACTATGGCTACACCTTC
clone_size: .; j_call: TRBJ2-5; v_call: TRBV29-1; d_call: TRBD2; cdr3_aa: CSASGGEETQYF; cdr3_nt: TGCAGCGCCTCCGGGGGGGAGGAGACCCAGTACTTC
clone_size: many; j_call: TRBJ1-6; v_call: TRBV7-8; d_call: .; cdr3_aa: CASSLGERVGSPLHF; cdr3_nt: TGTGCCAGCAGCCTAGGAGAGAGGGTTGGATCACCCCTCCACTTT
clone_size: many; j_call: TRBJ2-3; v_call: TRBV30; d_call: TRBD2; cdr3_aa: CAWDRLAGVDTQYF; cdr3_nt: TGTGCCTGGGACCGGCTAGCGGGTGTAGATACGCAGTATTTT
clone_size: .; j_call: TRBJ2-3; v_call: TRBV9; d_call: .; cdr3_aa: CASSVMEIRADTQYF; cdr3_nt: TGTGCCAGCAGCGTAATGGAGATCAGGGCAGATACGCAGTATTTT
clone_size: many; j_call: TRBJ2-7; v_call: TRBV6-2/TRBV6-3; d_call: .; cdr3_aa: CASSPAGVPYEQYF; cdr3_nt: TGTGCCAGCAGCCCCGCAGGGGTGCCCTACGAGCAGTACTTC
clone_size: many; j_call: TRBJ2-1; v_call: TRBV20-1; d_call: .; cdr3_aa: CSARTAHPSSYNEQFF; cdr3_nt: TGCAGTGCTAGGACCGCGCATCCTAGCTCCTACAATGAGCAGTTCTTC
clone_size: .; j_call: TRBJ2-1; v_call: TRBV20-1; d_call: TRBD2; cdr3_aa: CSASGTSGSLYNEQFF; cdr3_nt: TGCAGTGCTAGTGGGACTAGCGGGAGCCTTTACAATGAGCAGTTCTTC
clone_size: .; j_call: TRBJ2-2; v_call: TRBV15; d_call: .; cdr3_aa: CATSRYDGSNTGELFF; cdr3_nt: TGTGCCACCAGCAGATACGACGGTTCGAACACCGGGGAGCTGTTTTTT
clone_size: .; j_call: TRBJ2-1; v_call: TRBV10-3; d_call: TRBD2; cdr3_aa: CAISPSGTQGQFF; cdr3_nt: TGTGCCATCAGTCCTAGCGGGACCCAGGGGCAGTTCTTC
clone_size: .; j_call: TRBJ2-1; v_call: TRBV7-2; d_call: .; cdr3_aa: CASSLSSVEKWFF; cdr3_nt: TGTGCCAGCAGCTTGAGTTCCGTCGAAAAGTGGTTCTTC
clone_size: .; j_call: TRBJ2-1; v_call: TRBV12-3/TRBV12-4; d_call: .; cdr3_aa: CASSPTRGRIGNEQFF; cdr3_nt: TGTGCCAGCAGCCCGACCCGGGGACGGATTGGCAATGAGCAGTTCTTC
clone_size: few; j_call: TRBJ2-7; v_call: TRBV4-1; d_call: TRBD2; cdr3_aa: CASSQDVGLAAPRLYEQYF; cdr3_nt: TGCGCCAGCAGCCAAGATGTGGGACTAGCGGCTCCCAGGTTGTACGAGCAGTACTTC
clone_size: many; j_call: TRBJ2-1; v_call: TRBV7-3; d_call: .; cdr3_aa: CASSRDSDNEQFF; cdr3_nt: TGTGCCAGCAGCCGGGACTCTGACAATGAGCAGTTCTTC
clone_size: few; j_call: TRBJ2-7; v_call: TRBV10-1; d_call: TRBD1; cdr3_aa: CASARTGVYEQYF; cdr3_nt: TGCGCCAGCGCAAGGACAGGGGTTTACGAGCAGTACTTC
clone_size: many; j_call: TRBJ1-2; v_call: TRBV3-1; d_call: .; cdr3_aa: CASSQEATYGYTF; cdr3_nt: TGTGCCAGCAGCCAAGAGGCCACCTATGGCTACACCTTC
clone_size: .; j_call: TRBJ2-1; v_call: TRBV6-2/TRBV6-3; d_call: TRBD1; cdr3_aa: CASRGRDRGYNEQFF; cdr3_nt: TGTGCCAGCAGGGGCCGGGACAGGGGATACAATGAGCAGTTCTTC
clone_size: few; j_call: TRBJ1-2; v_call: TRBV28; d_call: .; cdr3_aa: CASSSTLLWGGYTF; cdr3_nt: TGTGCCAGCAGTAGCACCTTATTGTGGGGCGGCTACACCTTC
clone_size: .; j_call: TRBJ2-1; v_call: TRBV5-1; d_call: TRBD2; cdr3_aa: CASSQGGPDNEQFF; cdr3_nt: TGCGCCAGCAGCCAGGGAGGGCCGGACAATGAGCAGTTCTTC
clone_size: many; j_call: TRBJ1-2; v_call: TRBV20-1; d_call: .; cdr3_aa: CSARDIAGNYGYTF; cdr3_nt: TGCAGTGCTAGAGATATCGCGGGAAACTATGGCTACACCTTC
clone_size: .; j_call: TRBJ2-1; v_call: TRBV19; d_call: TRBD2; cdr3_aa: CASKRTSGINEQFF; cdr3_nt: TGTGCCAGTAAACGGACTAGCGGGATCAATGAGCAGTTCTTC
clone_size: many; j_call: TRBJ2-3; v_call: TRBV11-2; d_call: TRBD1; cdr3_aa: CASSSILGQNTQYF; cdr3_nt: TGTGCCAGCAGCTCAATCCTGGGACAGAATACGCAGTATTTT
clone_size: many; j_call: TRBJ2-7; v_call: TRBV20-1; d_call: TRBD2; cdr3_aa: CSARGGGISYEQYF; cdr3_nt: TGCAGTGCTAGAGGCGGGGGTATCTCCTACGAGCAGTACTTC
clone_size: .; j_call: TRBJ1-3; v_call: TRBV28; d_call: .; cdr3_aa: CASSLPRSGNTIYF; cdr3_nt: TGTGCCAGCAGTTTACCGCGGTCTGGAAACACCATATATTTT
clone_size: few; j_call: TRBJ1-1; v_call: TRBV6-1; d_call: .; cdr3_aa: CARTNRVGVNTEAFF; cdr3_nt: TGTGCCAGAACGAACAGAGTAGGAGTGAACACTGAAGCTTTCTTT
clone_size: few; j_call: TRBJ2-6; v_call: TRBV6-2/TRBV6-3; d_call: TRBD1; cdr3_aa: CASRGQGANVLTF; cdr3_nt: TGTGCCAGCAGGGGACAGGGGGCCAACGTCCTGACTTTC
clone_size: few; j_call: TRBJ2-1; v_call: TRBV12-3/TRBV12-4; d_call: .; cdr3_aa: CASVGSASEQFF; cdr3_nt: TGTGCCAGCGTAGGTAGCGCGAGTGAGCAGTTCTTC
clone_size: many; j_call: TRBJ1-2; v_call: TRBV10-3; d_call: .; cdr3_aa: CAISGNNRDGYTF; cdr3_nt: TGTGCCATCAGCGGGAATAACAGAGATGGCTACACCTTC
clone_size: few; j_call: TRBJ2-2; v_call: TRBV6-9; d_call: .; cdr3_aa: CASSYVRRKQNTGELFF; cdr3_nt: TGTGCCAGCAGTTATGTGCGGCGGAAACAGAATACCGGGGAGCTGTTTTTT
clone_size: many; j_call: TRBJ1-2; v_call: TRBV7-8; d_call: .; cdr3_aa: CASSLAELEWAEGYTF; cdr3_nt: TGTGCCAGCAGCTTAGCCGAGTTGGAGTGGGCGGAAGGCTACACCTTC
clone_size: many; j_call: TRBJ2-1; v_call: TRBV30; d_call: .; cdr3_aa: CAWRWGRGMGNEQFF; cdr3_nt: TGTGCCTGGAGATGGGGGAGAGGAATGGGAAATGAGCAGTTCTTC
clone_size: .; j_call: TRBJ2-2; v_call: TRBV7-8; d_call: .; cdr3_aa: CASSFSEITTGELFF; cdr3_nt: TGTGCCAGCAGCTTTTCTGAAATTACCACCGGGGAGCTGTTTTTT
clone_size: .; j_call: TRBJ1-4; v_call: TRBV13; d_call: TRBD1; cdr3_aa: CASSSRQGPTNEKLFF; cdr3_nt: TGTGCCAGCAGCTCACGACAGGGACCAACTAATGAAAAACTGTTTTTT
clone_size: many; j_call: TRBJ2-3; v_call: TRBV2; d_call: .; cdr3_aa: CAVKGGFSTDTQYF; cdr3_nt: TGTGCCGTAAAAGGGGGATTTAGCACAGATACGCAGTATTTT
clone_size: many; j_call: TRBJ2-1; v_call: TRBV7-2; d_call: TRBD2; cdr3_aa: CASSLHSGRAVNEQFF; cdr3_nt: TGTGCCAGCAGCTTGCATAGCGGGAGGGCAGTCAATGAGCAGTTCTTC
clone_size: few; j_call: TRBJ2-2; v_call: TRBV7-9; d_call: .; cdr3_aa: CASIVGALNTGELFF; cdr3_nt: TGTGCCAGCATCGTTGGGGCCTTGAACACCGGGGAGCTGTTTTTT
clone_size: many; j_call: TRBJ1-5; v_call: TRBV28; d_call: .; cdr3_aa: CASSIGPDQPQHF; cdr3_nt: TGTGCCAGCAGTATCGGTCCCGACCAGCCCCAGCATTTT